This T cell receptor beta chain is drawn from a study of OX40 agonist ivuxolimab in advanced cancers. Produced via immunoSEQ multiplex PCR; TCRdb's table is partial and in-frame only. Of under 75,000 clones in the sample, about four fifths were seen once. Deletions cut 2 bases from V and 6 bases from J, with 10 bases between. Germline CDR1 and CDR2: KGHSH and LQKENI. CDR3 length: 13 amino acids. The chain uses TRBV18 and TRBJ1-1; D call uncertain. The sample was CD4+ or CD8+ T cells sorted from blood, taken in a trial of the OX40 agonist ivuxolimab. The clonotype was recovered from an adult with an advanced solid tumor such as melanoma, head and neck, liver or kidney cancer. The CDR3 here is CASSPVINAEAFF. In DNA, the CDR3 is TGTGCCAGCTCACCAGTTATCAATGCTGAAGCTTTCTTT.